Detailed here is one T cell receptor (beta chain). Its antigen is not known. Trimming took 1 base from V and 0 from J, leaving 5 bases between them. CDR3 length: 15 residues. In germline, CDR1 is SGHDT, CDR2 YYEEEE. The data were obtained in a study of T cell responses to AZD1222 COVID-19 vaccine. Study-level points and caveats: CD4 TCRs associated with vaccination spanned spike, dominating at 160-218 and 743-854. Seropositive status at baseline applied to only a handful of AZD1222 recipients.

TCRdb keeps only in-frame clones here, not all; method: immunoSEQ multiplex PCR. The data contain 200,000 or so clones, almost 95% of them seen just once; the ten biggest clones take up 9.2%. The chain recombines TRBV5-6 with TRBJ2-6, with D unresolved. The clonotype originates from an adult in good health. The sample was peripheral blood, taken on day 0 of AZD1222 vaccination. CDR3 nucleotide sequence: TGTGCCAGCAGCTTGAGGCGCTCTGGGGCCAACGTCCTGACTTTC. Translated, it gives CASSLRRSGANVLTF.